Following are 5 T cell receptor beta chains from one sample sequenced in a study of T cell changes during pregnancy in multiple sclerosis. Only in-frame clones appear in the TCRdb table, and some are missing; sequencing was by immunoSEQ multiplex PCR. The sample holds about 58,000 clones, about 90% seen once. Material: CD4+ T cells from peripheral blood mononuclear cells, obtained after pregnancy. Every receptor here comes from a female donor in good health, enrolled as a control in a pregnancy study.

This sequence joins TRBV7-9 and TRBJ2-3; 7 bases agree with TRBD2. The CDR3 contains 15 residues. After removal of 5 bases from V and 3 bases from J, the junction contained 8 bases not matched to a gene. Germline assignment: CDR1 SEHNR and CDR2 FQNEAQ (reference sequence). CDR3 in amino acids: CASSPAGVGTDTQYF. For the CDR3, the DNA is TGTGCCAGCAGCCCCGCGGGGGTAGGAACAGATACGCAGTATTTT.

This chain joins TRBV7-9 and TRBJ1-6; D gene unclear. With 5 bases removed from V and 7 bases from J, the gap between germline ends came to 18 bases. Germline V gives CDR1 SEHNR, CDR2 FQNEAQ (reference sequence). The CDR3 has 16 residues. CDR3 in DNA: TGTGCCAGCAGCACCAGCCCTTCGGGGTGGAATTCACCCCTCCACTTT. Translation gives CASSTSPSGWNSPLHF. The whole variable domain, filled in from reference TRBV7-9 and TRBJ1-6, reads DTGVSQNPRHKITKRGQNVTFRCDPISEHNRLYWYRQTLGQGPEFLTYFQNEAQLEKSRLLSDRFSAERPKGSFSTLEIQRTEQGDSAMYLCASSTSPSGWNSPLHFGNGTRLTVT.

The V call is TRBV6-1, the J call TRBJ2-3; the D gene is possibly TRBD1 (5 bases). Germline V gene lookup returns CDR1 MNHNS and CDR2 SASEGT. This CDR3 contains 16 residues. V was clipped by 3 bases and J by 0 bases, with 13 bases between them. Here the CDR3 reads CASSDRRQGSTDTQYF. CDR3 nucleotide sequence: TGTGCCAGCAGTGATCGAAGGCAGGGTAGCACAGATACGCAGTATTTT.

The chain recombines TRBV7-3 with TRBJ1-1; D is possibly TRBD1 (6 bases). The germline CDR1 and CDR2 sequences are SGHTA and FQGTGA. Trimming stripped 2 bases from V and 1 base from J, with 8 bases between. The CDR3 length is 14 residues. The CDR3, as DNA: TGTGCCAGCAGCTTACGCAGGGGGAACACTGAAGCTTTCTTT. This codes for CASSLRRGNTEAFF.

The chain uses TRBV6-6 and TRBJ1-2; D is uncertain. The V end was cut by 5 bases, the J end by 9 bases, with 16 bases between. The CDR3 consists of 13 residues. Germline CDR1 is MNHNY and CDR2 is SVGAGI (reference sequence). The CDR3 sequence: CASSPDIPTSYTF. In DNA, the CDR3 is TGTGCCAGCAGTCCGGATATTCCCACTAGCTACACCTTC.